The source of this T cell receptor beta chain is a study of cytomegalovirus exposure and HLA in healthy donors. The PCR contained 60 Vbeta and 13 Jbeta primers. Using immunoSEQ multiplex PCR, the repertoire was profiled, and TCRdb retains in-frame clones only, with some absent. The sample records 73,000 or so clones, roughly two thirds being singletons. The ends were cut back, 3 bases at V and 7 bases at J, with 17 bases in the middle. CDR1 and CDR2 from the germline V gene are MNHNS and SASEGT. This CDR3 comprises 15 residues. This clonotype originated in a woman between 40 and 50 years old in good health and CMV-seropositive. The material sequenced was PBMCs. The chain employs TRBV6-1 and TRBJ2-3, with TRBD2 as a possible D gene (5 bases). The CDR3 is CASSEQAGISYTQYF. The CDR3 DNA reads TGTGCCAGCAGTGAGCAGGCCGGGATTTCGTATACGCAGTATTTT.